Listed below are T cell receptor beta chains from one sample, sequenced in a study of identical twins. TCRdb ran MiXCR on the 5' RACE reads and lists one entry per CDR3 protein. Altogether about 900,000 distinct CDR3 sequences are present, roughly an eighth being singletons, with the ten largest covering about 1.6%. In addition, the sample was reused for a study of yellow fever vaccine responses in identical twins.

The specimen was PBMCs. The receptor set was obtained from a young woman in good health. The CDR3 runs from the conserved cysteine through the conserved F or W. A D gene is named only where the DNA matches it firmly. The size field is filled for only some rows; it gives once, few, many or a size class.

D gene	J gene	CDR3 length	V gene	clone size	CDR3 protein	CDR3 DNA
NA	TRBJ2-6	16	TRBV6-5	few	CASSYSQFSGANVLTF	TGTGCCAGCAGTTACTCGCAGTTCTCTGGGGCCAACGTCCTGACTTTC
NA	TRBJ1-1	12	TRBV15	NA	CATSRVDTEAFF	TGTGCCACCAGCAGAGTGGACACTGAAGCTTTCTTT
NA	TRBJ2-1	13	TRBV20-1	once	CSADILTYNEQFF	TGCAGTGCTGATATCCTCACCTACAATGAGCAGTTCTTC
TRBD2	TRBJ2-1	17	TRBV20-1	NA	CSARDVGLAGRYNEQFF	TGCAGTGCTAGAGATGTCGGACTAGCGGGGCGATACAATGAGCAGTTCTTC
TRBD1	TRBJ2-7	12	TRBV10-3	NA	CAIATGGREQYF	TGTGCCATCGCGACAGGGGGCCGCGAGCAGTACTTC
NA	TRBJ2-1	15	TRBV6-5	NA	CASSYLVGRYNEQFF	TGTGCCAGCAGTTACCTTGTCGGCCGCTACAATGAGCAGTTCTTC
TRBD1	TRBJ1-6	16	TRBV3-1	NA	CASSQPLTGPNSPLHF	TGTGCCAGCAGCCAACCCTTGACAGGGCCCAATTCACCCCTCCACTTT
NA	TRBJ2-1	15	TRBV14	few	CASSRRGVSYNEQFF	TGTGCCAGCAGCCGTCGAGGGGTCTCCTACAATGAGCAGTTCTTC
TRBD1	TRBJ1-2	16	TRBV28	few	CASTLFGQGAYYGYTF	TGTGCCAGCACACTCTTTGGACAGGGGGCTTACTATGGCTACACCTTC
NA	TRBJ2-1	19	TRBV20-1	NA	CSALLIRGMAQLGYNEQFF	TGCAGTGCTCTTCTTATCAGGGGCATGGCTCAACTCGGCTACAATGAGCAGTTCTTC
NA	TRBJ2-2	16	TRBV6-1	few	CASSKGLVTNTGELFF	TGTGCCAGCAGCAAGGGGTTAGTCACCAACACCGGGGAGCTGTTTTTT
TRBD2	TRBJ2-1	16	TRBV15	few	CATSRDMGGSYNEQFF	TGTGCCACCAGCAGAGATATGGGGGGGTCCTACAATGAGCAGTTCTTC
TRBD1	TRBJ2-7	13	TRBV11-2	few	CASSWGQGDEQYF	TGTGCCAGCAGCTGGGGACAGGGCGACGAGCAGTACTTC
TRBD2	TRBJ2-7	13	TRBV2	few	CASILAGNYEQYF	TGTGCCAGCATTCTAGCGGGAAACTACGAGCAGTACTTC
TRBD1	TRBJ1-6	14	TRBV6-1	NA	CAIDRDRENSPLHF	TGTGCCATTGACCGGGACAGGGAGAATTCACCCCTCCACTTT
NA	TRBJ1-6	14	TRBV2	NA	CASSVRGRNSPLHF	TGTGCCAGCAGTGTCCGGGGGCGGAATTCACCCCTCCACTTT
TRBD1	TRBJ1-2	18	TRBV28	NA	CASSLHSLPGQGATGYTF	TGTGCCAGCAGTCTACATAGTTTACCGGGACAGGGGGCGACGGGCTACACCTTC
TRBD1	TRBJ2-6	18	TRBV5-1	NA	CASSLWDSGVSGANVLTF	TGCGCCAGCAGCTTATGGGACAGCGGAGTCTCTGGGGCCAACGTCCTGACTTTC
NA	TRBJ1-5	16	TRBV5-1	many	CASSLYGAPNNQPQHF	TGCGCCAGCAGCTTGTATGGGGCCCCAAACAATCAGCCCCAGCATTTT
NA	TRBJ2-5	16	TRBV21-1	NA	CASAGQRRLPLETQYF	TGTGCCAGCGCGGGACAGCGACGTTTGCCCCTTGAGACCCAGTACTTC
TRBD2	TRBJ2-1	17	TRBV6-1	NA	CASSVLPVAGGLDEQFF	TGTGCCAGCTCAGTGCTACCCGTAGCGGGGGGTCTCGATGAGCAGTTCTTC
NA	TRBJ2-1	15	TRBV27	NA	CASSLERFSLSEQFF	TGTGCCAGCAGTTTAGAGAGATTCAGTCTAAGTGAGCAGTTCTTC
TRBD1	TRBJ2-4	16	TRBV12-3/TRBV12-4	NA	CASSPGQEVAKNIQYF	TGTGCCAGCAGTCCCGGACAGGAAGTAGCCAAAAACATTCAGTACTTC
NA	TRBJ2-7	14	TRBV5-1	NA	CASSRRDTTYEQYF	TGCGCCAGCAGCCGGCGGGACACTACCTACGAGCAGTACTTC
TRBD1	TRBJ2-1	15	TRBV6-2/TRBV6-3	NA	CASSDRTGGYNEQFF	TGTGCCAGCAGTGATCGGACAGGGGGGTACAATGAGCAGTTCTTC
TRBD1	TRBJ2-7	17	TRBV10-1	NA	CASTRGDREDRIRGQYF	TGCGCCAGCACTCGAGGAGACAGGGAAGACCGTATACGAGGGCAGTACTTC
NA	TRBJ1-1	16	TRBV7-9	NA	CASSLPGLPHVTEAFF	TGTGCCAGCAGCCTGCCGGGACTTCCTCATGTCACTGAAGCTTTCTTT
NA	TRBJ2-3	15	TRBV27	NA	CASSLGGRGADTQYF	TGTGCCAGCAGTTTAGGGGGGCGCGGGGCAGATACGCAGTATTTT
TRBD1	TRBJ1-1	16	TRBV4-1	few	CASSPRTGPLGTEAFF	TGCGCCAGCAGCCCCCGGACAGGGCCTCTGGGCACTGAAGCTTTCTTT
NA	TRBJ2-7	12	TRBV29-1	NA	CSVDGGPLGPYF	TGCAGCGTTGATGGGGGACCCTTAGGACCGTACTTC
NA	TRBJ1-1	15	TRBV12-3/TRBV12-4	NA	CASTLVGGLNTEAFF	TGTGCCAGCACCCTTGTGGGGGGCCTGAACACTGAAGCTTTCTTT
TRBD2	TRBJ2-1	14	TRBV10-3	many	CAISASGGANEQFF	TGTGCCATCAGTGCTAGCGGGGGGGCGAATGAGCAGTTCTTC
NA	TRBJ1-3	16	TRBV3-1	NA	CASSQERGYRGNTIYF	TGTGCCAGCAGCCAAGAAAGGGGTTATCGAGGAAACACCATATATTTT
TRBD1	TRBJ1-2	17	TRBV7-9	NA	CASSPQNPTGNRRGYTF	TGTGCCAGCAGCCCCCAGAACCCGACAGGGAACAGGCGGGGCTACACCTTC
TRBD2	TRBJ2-1	16	TRBV20-1	NA	CSARTGTSGGYNEQFF	TGCAGTGCTAGGACCGGGACTAGCGGGGGATACAATGAGCAGTTCTTC
NA	TRBJ1-6	12	TRBV12-3/TRBV12-4	few	CASSTRLSPLHF	TGTGCCAGCAGTACCCGACTCTCACCCCTCCACTTT
TRBD1	TRBJ1-1	15	TRBV12-3/TRBV12-4	few	CASSPGGGRNTEAFF	TGTGCCAGCAGTCCAGGGGGGGGGAGGAACACTGAAGCTTTCTTT
TRBD2	TRBJ2-7	13	TRBV20-1	many	CSARVAGTYEQYF	TGCAGTGCTAGAGTAGCGGGTACCTACGAGCAGTACTTC
TRBD2	TRBJ2-2	16	TRBV5-1	many	CASSPPGLAATGELFF	TGCGCCAGCAGCCCTCCGGGACTAGCGGCGACCGGGGAGCTGTTTTTT
TRBD2	TRBJ2-3	17	TRBV5-1	many	CASSLPIAGGPTDTQYF	TGCGCCAGCAGCCTACCGATAGCGGGAGGGCCGACAGATACGCAGTATTTT
NA	TRBJ2-5	15	TRBV6-9	once	CASSYSNAKRETQYF	TGTGCCAGCAGTTATTCCAATGCCAAGCGGGAGACCCAGTACTTC
NA	TRBJ2-3	14	TRBV11-3	NA	CASSPGTLVDTQYF	TGTGCCAGCAGCCCTGGGACATTGGTGGATACGCAGTATTTT
NA	TRBJ2-5	15	TRBV18	NA	CASSPTAGEQETQYF	TGTGCCAGCTCACCTACCGCAGGGGAACAAGAGACCCAGTACTTC
TRBD1	TRBJ2-6	19	TRBV4-1	few	CASSQETGQRISGANVLTF	TGCGCCAGCAGCCAAGAAACGGGACAGCGGATCTCTGGGGCCAACGTCCTGACTTTC
NA	TRBJ2-1	14	TRBV6-1	many	CASSTPSSYNEQFF	TGTGCCAGCAGTACCCCTAGCTCCTACAATGAGCAGTTCTTC
NA	TRBJ2-3	13	TRBV20-1	many	CSAPGQYTDTQYF	TGCAGTGCTCCAGGCCAGTACACAGATACGCAGTATTTT
NA	TRBJ1-1	15	TRBV3-1	few	CASSPQGTANTEAFF	TGTGCCAGCAGCCCCCAGGGTACGGCGAACACTGAAGCTTTCTTT
NA	TRBJ1-2	15	TRBV7-9	few	CASSLAPDSTYGYTF	TGTGCCAGCAGCTTAGCCCCGGACAGCACCTATGGCTACACCTTC
NA	TRBJ2-3	18	TRBV21-1	few	CASSLGTSGDWSTDTQYF	TGTGCCAGCAGCCTCGGGACCTCAGGGGACTGGAGCACAGATACGCAGTATTTT
NA	TRBJ2-2	16	TRBV7-9	few	CASSSSPAFRTGELFF	TGTGCCAGCAGCTCATCCCCGGCATTCCGCACCGGGGAGCTGTTTTTT
NA	TRBJ1-1	10	TRBV12-3/TRBV12-4	few	CASSLVGAFF	TGTGCCAGCAGTTTGGTGGGAGCTTTCTTT